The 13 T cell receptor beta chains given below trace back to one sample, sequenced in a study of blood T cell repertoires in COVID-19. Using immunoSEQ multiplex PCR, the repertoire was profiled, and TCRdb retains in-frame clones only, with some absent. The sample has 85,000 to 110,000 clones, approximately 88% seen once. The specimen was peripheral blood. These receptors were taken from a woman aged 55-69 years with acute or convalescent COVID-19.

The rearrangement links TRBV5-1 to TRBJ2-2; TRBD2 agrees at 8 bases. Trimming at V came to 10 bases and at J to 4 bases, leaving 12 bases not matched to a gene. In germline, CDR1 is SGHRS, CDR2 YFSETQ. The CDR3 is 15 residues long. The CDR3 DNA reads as TGCGCCTCAGGAAGGAGCGGGAGTACCACCGGGGAGCTGTTTTTT. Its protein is CASGRSGSTTGELFF.

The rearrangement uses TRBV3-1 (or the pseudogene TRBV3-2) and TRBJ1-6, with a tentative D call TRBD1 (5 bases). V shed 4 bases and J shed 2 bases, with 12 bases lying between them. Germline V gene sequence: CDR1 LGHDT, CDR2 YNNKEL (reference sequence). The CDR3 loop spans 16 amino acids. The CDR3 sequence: CASSPRGGAYNSPLHF. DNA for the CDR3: TGTGCCAGCAGCCCTCGGGGGGGAGCCTATAATTCACCCCTCCACTTT.

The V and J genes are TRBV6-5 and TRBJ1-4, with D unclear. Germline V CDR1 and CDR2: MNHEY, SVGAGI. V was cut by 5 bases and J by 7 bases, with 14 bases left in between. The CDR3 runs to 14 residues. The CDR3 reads CASSPRALGEKLFF. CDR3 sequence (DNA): TGTGCCAGCAGTCCGAGGGCCCTGGGTGAAAAACTGTTTTTT.

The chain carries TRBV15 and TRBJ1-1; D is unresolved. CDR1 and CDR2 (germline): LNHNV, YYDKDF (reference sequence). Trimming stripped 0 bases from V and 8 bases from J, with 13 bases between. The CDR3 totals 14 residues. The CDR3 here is CATSRDHIFTEAFF. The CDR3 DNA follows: TGTGCCACCAGCAGAGACCACATTTTTACCGAAGCTTTCTTT.

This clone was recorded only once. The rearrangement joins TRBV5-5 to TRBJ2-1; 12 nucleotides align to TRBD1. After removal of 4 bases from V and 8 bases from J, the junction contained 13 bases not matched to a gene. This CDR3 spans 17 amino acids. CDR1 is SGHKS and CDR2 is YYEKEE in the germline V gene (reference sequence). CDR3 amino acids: CASSLSPGQGAGHEQFF. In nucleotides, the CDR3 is TGTGCCAGCAGCCTGTCTCCGGGACAGGGGGCAGGGCATGAGCAGTTCTTC.

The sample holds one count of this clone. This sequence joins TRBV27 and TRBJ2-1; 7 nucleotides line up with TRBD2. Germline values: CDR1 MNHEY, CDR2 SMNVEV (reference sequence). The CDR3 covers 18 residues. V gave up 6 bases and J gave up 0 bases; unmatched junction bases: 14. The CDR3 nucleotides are TGTGCCAGCAGCTCCATAGCGGGCGGGACCGGCTCCTACAATGAGCAGTTCTTC. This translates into CASSSIAGGTGSYNEQFF.

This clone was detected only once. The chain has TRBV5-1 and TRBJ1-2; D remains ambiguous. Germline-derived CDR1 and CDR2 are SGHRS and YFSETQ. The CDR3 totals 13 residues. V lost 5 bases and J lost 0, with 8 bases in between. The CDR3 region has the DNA TGCGCCAGCAGGGCAGAAGCTAACTATGGCTACACCTTC. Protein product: CASRAEANYGYTF.

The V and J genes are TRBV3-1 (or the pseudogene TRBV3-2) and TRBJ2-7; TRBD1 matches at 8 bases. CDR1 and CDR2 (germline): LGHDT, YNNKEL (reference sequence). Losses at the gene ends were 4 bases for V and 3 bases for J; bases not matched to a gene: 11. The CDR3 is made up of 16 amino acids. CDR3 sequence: CASSLRQGKGFYEQYF. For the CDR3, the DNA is TGTGCCAGCAGCCTTCGACAGGGGAAAGGTTTCTACGAGCAGTACTTC.

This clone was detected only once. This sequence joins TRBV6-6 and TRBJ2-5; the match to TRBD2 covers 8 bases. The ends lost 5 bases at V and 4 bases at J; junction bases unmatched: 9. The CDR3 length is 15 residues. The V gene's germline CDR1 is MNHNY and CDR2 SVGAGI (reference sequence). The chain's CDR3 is CASSPRAGGAETQYF. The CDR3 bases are TGTGCCAGCAGTCCCCGGGCGGGAGGCGCAGAGACCCAGTACTTC.

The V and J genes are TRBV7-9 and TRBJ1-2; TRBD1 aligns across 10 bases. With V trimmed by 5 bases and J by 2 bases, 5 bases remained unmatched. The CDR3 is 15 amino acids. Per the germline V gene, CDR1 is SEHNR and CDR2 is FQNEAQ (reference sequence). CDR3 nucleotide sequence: TGTGCCAGCAGCCGCCCGGGACAGGGGAACTATGGCTACACCTTC. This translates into CASSRPGQGNYGYTF.

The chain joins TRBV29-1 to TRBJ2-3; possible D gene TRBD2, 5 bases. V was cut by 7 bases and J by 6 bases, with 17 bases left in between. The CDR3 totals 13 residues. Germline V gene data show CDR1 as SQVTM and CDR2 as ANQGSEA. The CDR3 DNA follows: TGCAGCGCATCCCGGGAATTGGCGGATACGCAGTATTTT. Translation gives CSASRELADTQYF.

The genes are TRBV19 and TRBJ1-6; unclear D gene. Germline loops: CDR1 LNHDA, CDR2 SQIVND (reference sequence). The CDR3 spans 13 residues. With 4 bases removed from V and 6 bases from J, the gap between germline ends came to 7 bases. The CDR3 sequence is CASSTQLNSPLHF. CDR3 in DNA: TGTGCCAGTAGTACCCAACTTAATTCACCCCTCCACTTT.

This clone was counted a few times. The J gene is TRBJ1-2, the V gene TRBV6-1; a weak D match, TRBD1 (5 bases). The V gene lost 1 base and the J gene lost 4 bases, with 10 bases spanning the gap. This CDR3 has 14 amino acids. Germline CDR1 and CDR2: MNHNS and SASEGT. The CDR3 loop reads CASSEEEGIYGYTF. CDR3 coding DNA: TGTGCCAGCAGTGAAGAGGAGGGGATCTATGGCTACACCTTC.